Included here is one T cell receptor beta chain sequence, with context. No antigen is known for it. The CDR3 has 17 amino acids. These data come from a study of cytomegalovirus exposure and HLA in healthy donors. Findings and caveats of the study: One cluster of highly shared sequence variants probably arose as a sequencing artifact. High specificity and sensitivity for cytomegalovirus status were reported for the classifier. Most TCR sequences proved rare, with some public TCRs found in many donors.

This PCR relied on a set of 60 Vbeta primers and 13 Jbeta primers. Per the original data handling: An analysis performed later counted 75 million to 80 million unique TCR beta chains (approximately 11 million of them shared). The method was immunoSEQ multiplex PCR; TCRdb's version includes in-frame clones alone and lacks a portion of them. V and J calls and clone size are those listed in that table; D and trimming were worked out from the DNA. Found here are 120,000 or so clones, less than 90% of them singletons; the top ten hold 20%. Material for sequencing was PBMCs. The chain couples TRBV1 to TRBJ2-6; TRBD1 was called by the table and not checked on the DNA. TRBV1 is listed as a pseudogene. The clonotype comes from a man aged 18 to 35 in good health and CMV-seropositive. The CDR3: CTSSHQRTGSGANVLTF. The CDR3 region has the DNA TGCACCAGCAGCCACCAACGGACAGGGTCTGGGGCCAACGTCCTGACTTTC.